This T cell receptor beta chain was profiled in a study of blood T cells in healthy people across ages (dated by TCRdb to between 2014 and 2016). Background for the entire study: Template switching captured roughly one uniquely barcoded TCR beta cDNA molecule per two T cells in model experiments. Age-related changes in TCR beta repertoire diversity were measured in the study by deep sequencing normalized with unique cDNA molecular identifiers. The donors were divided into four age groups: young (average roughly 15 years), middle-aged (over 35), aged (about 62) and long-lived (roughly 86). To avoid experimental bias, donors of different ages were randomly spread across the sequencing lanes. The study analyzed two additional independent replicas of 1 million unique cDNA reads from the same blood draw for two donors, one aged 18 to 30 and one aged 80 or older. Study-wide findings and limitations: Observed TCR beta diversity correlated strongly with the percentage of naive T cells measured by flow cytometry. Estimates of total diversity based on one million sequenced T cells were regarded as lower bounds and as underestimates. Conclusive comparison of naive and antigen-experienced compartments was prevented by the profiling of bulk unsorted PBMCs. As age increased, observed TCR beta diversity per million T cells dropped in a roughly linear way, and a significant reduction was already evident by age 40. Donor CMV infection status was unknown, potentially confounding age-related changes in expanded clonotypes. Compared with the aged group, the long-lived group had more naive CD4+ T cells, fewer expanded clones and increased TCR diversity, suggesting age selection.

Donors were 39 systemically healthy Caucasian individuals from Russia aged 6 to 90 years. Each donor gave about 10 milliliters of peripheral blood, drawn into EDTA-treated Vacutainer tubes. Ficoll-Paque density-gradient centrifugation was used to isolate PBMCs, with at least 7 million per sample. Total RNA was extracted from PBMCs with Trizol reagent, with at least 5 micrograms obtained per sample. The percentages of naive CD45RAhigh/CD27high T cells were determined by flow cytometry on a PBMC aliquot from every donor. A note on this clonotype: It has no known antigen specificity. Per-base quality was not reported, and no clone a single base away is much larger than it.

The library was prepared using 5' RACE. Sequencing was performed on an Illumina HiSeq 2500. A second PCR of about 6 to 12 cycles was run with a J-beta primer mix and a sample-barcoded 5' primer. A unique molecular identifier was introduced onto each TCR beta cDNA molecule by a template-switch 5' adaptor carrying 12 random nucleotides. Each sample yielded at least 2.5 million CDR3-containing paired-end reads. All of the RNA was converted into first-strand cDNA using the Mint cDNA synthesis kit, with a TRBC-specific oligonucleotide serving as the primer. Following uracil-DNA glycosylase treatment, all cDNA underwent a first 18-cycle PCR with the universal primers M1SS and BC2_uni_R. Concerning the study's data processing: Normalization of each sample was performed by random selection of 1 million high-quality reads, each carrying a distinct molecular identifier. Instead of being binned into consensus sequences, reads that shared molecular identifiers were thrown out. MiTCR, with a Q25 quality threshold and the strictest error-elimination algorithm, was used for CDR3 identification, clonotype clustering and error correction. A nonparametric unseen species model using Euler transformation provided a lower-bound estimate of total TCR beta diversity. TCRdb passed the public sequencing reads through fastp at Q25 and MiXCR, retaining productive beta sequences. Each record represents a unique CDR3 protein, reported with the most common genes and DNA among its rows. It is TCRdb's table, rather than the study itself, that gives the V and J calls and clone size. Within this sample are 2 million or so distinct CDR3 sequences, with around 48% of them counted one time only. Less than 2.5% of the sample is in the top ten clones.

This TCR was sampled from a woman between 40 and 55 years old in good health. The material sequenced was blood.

The nucleotides are TGTGCCAGCAGTGAATTAGGATCAGATACGCAGTATTTT. Its translation reads: CASSELGSDTQYF. The V and J genes are TRBV6-1 and TRBJ2-3, with the D gene not clear enough to name. CDR1 and CDR2 are read off the germline V gene as MNHNS and SASEGT. V is pared back by 2 bases and J by 4 bases, with 7 bases lying between the germline termini. The CDR3 covers 13 residues, taking in both the cysteine and the phenylalanine. Only CDR3 DNA remains: 39 bases, in frame from the first base.